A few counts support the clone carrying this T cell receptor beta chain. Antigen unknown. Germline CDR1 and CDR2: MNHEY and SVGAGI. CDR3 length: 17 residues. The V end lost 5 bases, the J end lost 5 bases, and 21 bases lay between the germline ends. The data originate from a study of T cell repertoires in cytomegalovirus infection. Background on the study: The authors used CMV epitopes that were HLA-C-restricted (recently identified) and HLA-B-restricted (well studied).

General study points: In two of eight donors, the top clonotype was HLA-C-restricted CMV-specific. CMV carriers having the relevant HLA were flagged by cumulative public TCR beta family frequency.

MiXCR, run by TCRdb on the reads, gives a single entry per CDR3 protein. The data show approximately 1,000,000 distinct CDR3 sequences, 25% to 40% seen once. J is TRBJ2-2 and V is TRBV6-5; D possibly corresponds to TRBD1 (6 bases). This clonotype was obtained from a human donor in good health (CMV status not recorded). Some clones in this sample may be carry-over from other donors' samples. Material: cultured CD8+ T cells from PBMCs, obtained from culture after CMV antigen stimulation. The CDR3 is CASSVKSWGRKTGELFF. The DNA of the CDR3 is TGTGCCAGCAGTGTAAAATCTTGGGGGCGAAAAACCGGGGAGCTGTTTTTT.